The T cell receptor (beta chain) under discussion was sequenced for a study of blood T cells in healthy people across ages. Notes on the study in general: Samples with more naive T cells showed higher observed beta diversity. Fewer expanded clones and more diversity marked long-lived versus aged donors.

Alongside a J-beta primer mix, a sample-barcoded 5' primer served in a second PCR lasting roughly 7 to 11 cycles. Unique molecular identifiers of 12 random nucleotides labeled each cDNA. MiXCR, applied by TCRdb to the 5' RACE reads, yields one record per CDR3 protein. Of about 940,000 distinct CDR3 sequences listed, approximately 49% are singletons. Germline CDR1 is LGHDT and CDR2 is YNNKEL (reference sequence). This CDR3 is 13 amino acids long. The V end was cut by 6 bases, the J end by 3 bases, with 11 bases between. With regard to this clonotype: Its specificity is not known.

The study recruited healthy Caucasian donors from Russia who were aged about 6 to 90. This TCR was recovered from a man aged 30 to 45 in good health. The chain has TRBV3-1 and TRBJ1-2, with D possibly being TRBD1 (5 bases). The sequencing input was blood. The CDR3, as DNA: TGTGCCAGCAGAGATGACAGCTACTATGGCTACACCTTC. Translating gives CASRDDSYYGYTF.